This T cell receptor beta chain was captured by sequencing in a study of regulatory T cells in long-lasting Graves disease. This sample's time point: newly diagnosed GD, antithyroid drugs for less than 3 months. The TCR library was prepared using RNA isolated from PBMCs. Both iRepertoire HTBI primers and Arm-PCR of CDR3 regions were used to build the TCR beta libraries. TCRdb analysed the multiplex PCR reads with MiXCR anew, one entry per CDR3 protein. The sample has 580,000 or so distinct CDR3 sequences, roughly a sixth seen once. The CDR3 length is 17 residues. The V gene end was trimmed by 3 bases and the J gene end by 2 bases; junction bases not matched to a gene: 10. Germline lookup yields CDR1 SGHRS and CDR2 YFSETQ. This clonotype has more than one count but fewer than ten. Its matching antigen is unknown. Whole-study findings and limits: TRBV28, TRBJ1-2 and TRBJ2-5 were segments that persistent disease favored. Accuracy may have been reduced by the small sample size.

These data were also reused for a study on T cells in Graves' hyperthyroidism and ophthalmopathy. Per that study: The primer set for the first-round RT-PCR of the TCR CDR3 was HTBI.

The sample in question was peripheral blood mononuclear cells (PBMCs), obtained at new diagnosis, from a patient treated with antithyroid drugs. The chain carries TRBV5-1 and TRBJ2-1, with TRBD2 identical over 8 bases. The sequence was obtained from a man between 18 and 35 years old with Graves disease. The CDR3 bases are TGCGCCAGCAGCTCCCGGGAGGCGGGAGGTACCTACAATGAGCAGTTCTTC. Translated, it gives CASSSREAGGTYNEQFF.